One sample yielded the 20 T cell receptor beta chains listed below, sequenced in a study of blood T cells in healthy people across ages. For the second PCR, which ran for 7 to 11 cycles, a sample-barcoded 5' primer and a J-beta primer mix were used. MiXCR, applied by TCRdb to the 5' RACE reads, yields one record per CDR3 protein. This sample carries approximately 800,000 distinct CDR3 sequences, about half of them seen once, and the ten largest clones take less than 20%. The material sequenced was blood. These receptors all come from a man older than 75 in good health.

This clonotype was seen a handful of times. The chain joins TRBV20-1 to TRBJ2-7; tentative D call: TRBD2 (6 bases). The V gene lost 5 bases and the J gene lost 2 bases, with 13 bases spanning the gap. The CDR3 has 13 amino acids. Germline CDR1 is DFQATT and CDR2 is SNEGSKA (reference sequence). In nucleotides, the CDR3 is TGCAGTGCTTACGACGGGAGAACCTACGAGCAGTACTTC. Translation: CSAYDGRTYEQYF.

The J gene is TRBJ2-7, the V gene TRBV6-2 or TRBV6-3, with D perhaps TRBD2 (6 bases). The V gene's germline CDR1 is MNHEY and CDR2 SVGEGT. CDR3 length: 14 residues. V was pared by 8 bases and J by 2 bases, with 16 bases between. CDR3 sequence: CASSLGGYAYEQYF. CDR3 in DNA: TGTGCCAGCTCACTAGGAGGGTACGCCTACGAGCAGTACTTC.

The V gene is TRBV7-2, the J gene TRBJ2-7; D is ambiguous. Germline-derived CDR1 and CDR2 are SGHTA and FQGNSA. With 0 bases removed from V and 3 bases from J, the gap between germline ends came to 9 bases. CDR3 length equals 14 residues. In nucleotides, the CDR3 is TGTGCCAGCAGCTTAGCGTTACGGAACTACGAGCAGTACTTC. Residues: CASSLALRNYEQYF. Drawing the rest from reference TRBV7-2 and TRBJ2-7, the complete variable domain is GAGVSQSPSNKVTEKGKDVELRCDPISGHTALYWYRQSLGQGLEFLIYFQGNSAPDKSGLPSDRFSAERTGGSVSTLTIQRTQQEDSAVYLCASSLALRNYEQYFGPGTRLTVT.

In regard to this clonotype: At one end, the junction sequence differs from germline, possibly due to a read error. This chain joins TRBV5-1 and TRBJ2-7; D may correspond to TRBD1 or TRBD2 (5 bases each). The DNA end favors TRBJ2-5, so the J call may be wrong. CDR3 length: 15 residues. CDR1 is SGHRS, CDR2 YFSETQ, per germline. For the CDR3, the DNA is TGCGCCAGCCGCTTCAGTGGGGCCCCGGGGGAGACCCAGTACTTC. Its translation: CASRFSGAPGETQYF.

The genes are TRBV6-1 and TRBJ1-2; no reliable D call. The V end was cut by 4 bases, the J end by 4 bases, with 7 bases between. The CDR3 length is 12 residues. Germline lookup yields CDR1 MNHNS and CDR2 SASEGT. In DNA, the CDR3 is TGTGCCAGCAGTGTTACTTTCTATGGCTACACCTTC. Its translation is CASSVTFYGYTF.

This clonotype has a handful of counts. This chain links TRBV12-3 or TRBV12-4 with TRBJ2-4; 13 bases align to TRBD2. TRBJ2-7 explains the end of the DNA better; the J call may be wrong. The CDR3 totals 16 residues. The CDR3 DNA reads as TGTGCCAGCAGTAACCACGGGACTAGCGGGACCTACGAGCAGTACTTC. Its protein product is CASSNHGTSGTYEQYF.

This clonotype appeared a single time. A much larger clone is a single base away; this may be a read error. The chain has TRBV12-3 or TRBV12-4 and TRBJ2-5; the D call may be TRBD1 or TRBD2 (5 bases each). Between the trimmed V and J ends, which lost 6 bases and 11 bases, there was a span of 16 bases. This CDR3 has 12 amino acids. The CDR3, as DNA: TGTGCCAGCAGCGCCGGGACCTACGGGCAGTACTTC. Protein: CASSAGTYGQYF.

This clonotype was found a few times. The genes are TRBV5-1 and TRBJ2-5; the D is unclear. The J call could be wrong; TRBJ2-4 is a better fit for the DNA end. Looked up from germline, CDR1 is SGHRS and CDR2 is YFSETQ. This CDR3 comprises 14 residues. CDR3 amino acids: CASSLGRARNIQYF. For the CDR3, the DNA is TGCGCCAGCAGCTTGGGTAGGGCCCGTAACATTCAGTACTTC.

The gene calls are TRBV20-1 and TRBJ1-2; no reliable D call. This CDR3 has 16 amino acids. Germline CDR1 reads DFQATT; CDR2 reads SNEGSKA (reference sequence). Between the trimmed V and J ends, which lost 1 base and 0 bases, there was a span of 15 bases. CDR3 DNA sequence: TGCAGTGCTAGAGTTACAGCTACCCCCTCTAACTATGGCTACACCTTC. Its protein is CSARVTATPSNYGYTF.

V and J are TRBV7-9 and TRBJ1-1; D unresolved. The CDR3 runs 16 residues. Germline values: CDR1 SEHNR, CDR2 FQNEAQ (reference sequence). The V gene lost 1 base and the J gene lost 4 bases, with 16 bases spanning the gap. CDR3 residues: CASSLGSDPGITEAFF. The DNA of the CDR3 is TGTGCCAGCAGCTTAGGATCGGACCCTGGAATCACTGAAGCTTTCTTT.

This clonotype was seen more than once but under ten times. The chain combines TRBV4-3 with TRBJ2-1; possibly TRBD1 for D (6 bases). CDR1 and CDR2 from the germline V gene are LGHNA and YSLEER. The CDR3 is 16 amino acids. Trimming stripped 1 base from V and 7 bases from J, with 17 bases between. The CDR3 coding sequence is TGCGCCAGCAGCCAAGCCTTACAGGGAGTATCAAATGAGCAGTTCTTC. Translation: CASSQALQGVSNEQFF.

A single count supports this clonotype. The rearrangement uses TRBV4-3 and TRBJ1-2; possibly TRBD1 for D (5 bases). Trimming removed 0 bases at V and 3 bases at J, with 11 bases between. Germline CDR1 and CDR2: LGHNA and YSLEER. The CDR3 is 15 amino acids. The DNA of the CDR3 is TGCGCCAGCAGCCAAGATGTAGGAGGGGACTATGGCTACACCTTC. Its protein is CASSQDVGGDYGYTF.

There are a few counts of this clonotype. The V and J genes are TRBV24-1 and TRBJ2-3; the D gene could be TRBD1 or TRBD2 (5 bases each). The CDR3 loop spans 17 amino acids. Germline lookup yields CDR1 KGHDR and CDR2 SFDVKD. Trimming took 4 bases from V and 6 from J, leaving 22 bases between them. The CDR3 coding sequence is TGTGCCACCAGTGACCGAGACCCGGGACCCCAACAGGATACGCAGTATTTT. Its translation: CATSDRDPGPQQDTQYF.

This clonotype was counted between two and nine times. The genes are TRBV10-3 and TRBJ2-5; possibly TRBD1 for D (5 bases). The V and J ends lost 2 bases and 2 bases respectively, with 6 bases between them. Germline V CDR1 and CDR2: ENHRY, SYGVKD. The CDR3 has 13 amino acids. CDR3 DNA: TGTGCCATCAGTGAGCGACAGCAAGAGACCCAGTACTTC. Amino acid sequence: CAISERQQETQYF.

There are a few counts of this clonotype. The chain uses TRBV7-3 and TRBJ2-5; 8 positions match TRBD2. Trimming removed 5 bases from V and 5 bases from J; junction bases left unmatched: 16. Looked up from germline, CDR1 is SGHTA and CDR2 is FQGTGA. CDR3 size: 17 residues. CDR3 protein: CASSDRRGSGTSETQYF. For the CDR3, the DNA is TGTGCCAGCAGCGACCGCAGGGGTAGCGGGACGAGCGAGACCCAGTACTTC.

V and J are TRBV6-5 and TRBJ2-3; D gene unclear. CDR1 MNHEY and CDR2 SVGAGI come from the germline V gene. The CDR3 totals 13 residues. Trimming removed 7 bases at V and 4 bases at J, with 12 bases between. CDR3 sequence (DNA): TGTGCCAGCACCTCCTCGTGGGCAGATACGCAGTATTTT. Protein sequence: CASTSSWADTQYF.

This clonotype was counted a few times. A much larger clone is a single base away; this may be a read error. The rearrangement joins TRBV20-1 to TRBJ2-2; D gene uncertain. Germline V lookup: CDR1 DFQATT, CDR2 SNEGSKA (reference sequence). Trimming removed 1 base from V and 3 bases from J, with 6 bases in between. This CDR3 contains 13 residues. For the CDR3, the DNA is TGCAGTGCTAGAGGAGACGACACCGGGGAGCTGTTTTTT. Residues: CSARGDDTGELFF.

A remark on this clonotype: It may be a read error: a sequence one base away is much more abundant. The chain recombines TRBV25-1 with TRBJ2-5; 7 nucleotides match TRBD2. The last part of the DNA fits TRBJ2-7 better; the J call may be wrong. The CDR3 extends over 18 amino acids. Germline loops: CDR1 MGHDK, CDR2 SYGVNS. CDR3 in DNA: TGTGCCAGCAGTGAATTCCAAGGGTTGACTAGCAGGCATTACGAGCAGTACTTC. Protein product: CASSEFQGLTSRHYEQYF.

CDR3 in amino acids: CSVVRVGDYEQYF. The DNA of the CDR3 is TGCAGCGTTGTCAGGGTGGGGGACTACGAGCAGTACTTC. This rearrangement joins TRBV29-1 to TRBJ2-7; D tentatively fits TRBD1 or TRBD2 (5 bases each). The V gene's germline CDR1 is SQVTM and CDR2 ANQGSEA. Trimming took 4 bases from V and 3 from J, leaving 13 bases between them. The CDR3 contains 13 residues.

About this clonotype: A much more abundant neighbour one base away suggests this may be a read error. V usage is TRBV7-9 and J usage is TRBJ2-7, with D tentatively TRBD1 or TRBD2 (6 bases each). The V gene's germline CDR1 is SEHNR and CDR2 FQNEAQ (reference sequence). Trimming removed 5 bases at V and 0 bases at J, with 11 bases between. The CDR3 totals 14 residues. CDR3 sequence: CASSVGGISYEQYF. For the CDR3, the DNA is TGTGCCAGCAGCGTGGGGGGCATCTCCTACGAGCAGTACTTC.